The 18 T cell receptor beta chains listed next were all sequenced from one sample in a study of identical twins. TCRdb itself ran the 5' RACE reads through MiXCR, one entry per CDR3 protein. Of 1.5 million to 2 million distinct CDR3 sequences listed, more than 30% are singletons. Specimen: cord blood. All receptors derive from a newborn girl in good health.

This CDR3 reads CASAPYAQETQYF. CDR3 in DNA: TGTGCCAGCGCCCCCTATGCTCAAGAGACCCAGTACTTC. The V call is TRBV27, the J call TRBJ2-5; the D is unclear. The ends were cut back, 8 bases at V and 2 bases at J, with 12 bases in the middle. The CDR3 loop spans 13 amino acids. Germline assignment: CDR1 MNHEY and CDR2 SMNVEV (reference sequence).

The CDR3 bases are TGCAGCGTTGAAGATTCCCTGGAGACCCAGTTCTTC. Amino acid sequence: CSVEDSLETQFF. The chain joins TRBV29-1 to TRBJ2-1; D is uncertain. The CDR3 runs 12 residues. Looked up from germline, CDR1 is SQVTM and CDR2 is ANQGSEA. The V and J ends lost 0 bases and 13 bases respectively, with 13 bases between them.

This clonotype was recorded a few times. The chain joins TRBV12-3 or TRBV12-4 to TRBJ2-3; D uncertain. V dropped 1 base and J dropped 0 bases, with 14 bases sitting between them. The CDR3 loop spans 17 amino acids. The CDR3 DNA sequence: TGTGCCAGCAGTTTAGGACGAAGGGAACTTAGCACAGATACGCAGTATTTT. Protein sequence: CASSLGRRELSTDTQYF.

The gene calls are TRBV4-2 and TRBJ2-1; D gene ambiguous. Per germline, CDR1 LGHNA and CDR2 YNFKEQ. CDR3 length: 16 residues. Trimming removed 1 base from V and 0 bases from J, with 10 bases in between. In nucleotides, the CDR3 is TGTGCCAGCAGCCAAGCCGAGCGCTCCTCCTACAATGAGCAGTTCTTC. Amino acid sequence: CASSQAERSSYNEQFF.

This clonotype has only a few counts. The rearrangement links TRBV28 to TRBJ2-7; 8 bases agree with TRBD2. This CDR3 comprises 16 residues. The germline CDR1 and CDR2 sequences are MDHEN and SYDVKM. V lost 6 bases and J lost 1; bases outside the gene matches: 11. Here the CDR3 DNA reads TGTGCCAGCAGAGCCCTAAGGCGGGAGGAGTCCTACGAGCAGTACTTC. Protein: CASRALRREESYEQYF.

The V gene is TRBV25-1, the J gene TRBJ2-3; tentatively, D is TRBD1 (5 bases). The CDR3 loop spans 13 amino acids. V was shortened by 8 bases and J by 1 base, with 10 bases between the two germline ends. Germline V lookup: CDR1 MGHDK, CDR2 SYGVNS. CDR3 in amino acids: CASPDSRTDTQYF. DNA of the CDR3: TGTGCCAGCCCCGACAGCCGCACAGATACGCAGTATTTT.

A word on this clonotype: A read error may account for a junction end that differs from germline. The chain couples TRBV5-1 to TRBJ1-5; no firm D call. The CDR3 spans 13 residues. Germline CDR1 and CDR2: SGHRS and YFSETQ. As DNA, the CDR3 is TGCACCAGCAGCTTGCGGAGCAATCAGCCCCAGCATTTT. Translated: CTSSLRSNQPQHF. Complete variable domain (other parts from reference TRBV5-1 and TRBJ1-5): KAGVTQTPRYLIKTRGQQVTLSCSPISGHRSVSWYQQTPGQGLQFLFEYFSETQRNKGNFPGRFSGRQFSNSRSEMNVSTLELGDSALYLCTSSLRSNQPQHFGDGTRLSIL.

In its sample, this clonotype was seen a few times. The chain couples TRBV20-1 to TRBJ2-2; perhaps TRBD1 as D (5 bases). Trimming took off 7 bases at V and 7 bases at J, with 19 bases between the two ends. Per germline, CDR1 DFQATT and CDR2 SNEGSKA (reference sequence). The CDR3 extends over 14 amino acids. CDR3 in amino acids: CSVRAAEGVGELFF. In DNA form, the CDR3 reads TGCAGTGTTCGGGCGGCGGAAGGGGTCGGGGAGCTGTTTTTT.

CDR3 nucleotides: TGTGCCAGCAGCTCCGGCCAGAGCACTGAAGCTTTCTTT. Its protein is CASSSGQSTEAFF. V usage is TRBV3-1 and J usage is TRBJ1-1; no clear D gene. Germline V gene data show CDR1 as LGHDT and CDR2 as YNNKEL (reference sequence). Between the trimmed V and J ends, which lost 5 bases and 4 bases, there was a span of 11 bases. This CDR3 spans 13 amino acids.

On this clonotype: This could be a read error, since a much larger clone is one nucleotide away. The CDR3 DNA is TGTGCCAGCAGCTCACGGACTAGCGGGGGAGGCAATGAGCAGTTCTTC. Its protein product is CASSSRTSGGGNEQFF. The chain uses TRBV4-2 and TRBJ2-1; 13 bases map to TRBD2. Per germline, CDR1 LGHNA and CDR2 YNFKEQ. V was clipped by 5 bases and J by 6 bases; unmatched bases: 7. CDR3 length: 16 amino acids.

This clonotype appeared many times. The chain combines TRBV29-1 with TRBJ2-3; 7 positions match TRBD1. The CDR3 has 14 residues. The V and J ends lost 5 bases and 2 bases, in that order; junction bases with no gene match: 7. Germline CDR1 SQVTM, CDR2 ANQGSEA. The CDR3 nucleotides read TGCAGCGTTCACACAGGGGCCTTCACAGATACGCAGTATTTT. Translating it yields CSVHTGAFTDTQYF.

In this sample, this clonotype turned up a few times. This sequence joins TRBV3-1 and TRBJ2-3; D is unclear. The CDR3 is 10 amino acids. The V end was cut by 8 bases, the J end by 6 bases, with 6 bases between. Looked up from germline, CDR1 is LGHDT and CDR2 is YNNKEL (reference sequence). The CDR3 spells CASQTDTQYF. The CDR3 DNA sequence: TGTGCCAGCCAGACGGATACGCAGTATTTT.

The rearrangement links TRBV6-5 to TRBJ1-3; possibly TRBD1 for D (5 bases). Trimming removed 4 bases from V and 5 bases from J, with 15 bases in between. The CDR3 is 15 residues long. The V gene's germline CDR1 is MNHEY and CDR2 SVGAGI. CDR3 nucleotide sequence: TGTGCCAGCAGTTCACGTCAGGGAACAAGAAACACCATATATTTT. This codes for CASSSRQGTRNTIYF.

The table lists this clonotype with a few counts. The J gene is TRBJ1-4, the V gene TRBV5-1; D possibly corresponds to TRBD1 (5 bases). Per germline, CDR1 SGHRS and CDR2 YFSETQ. The V and J ends lost 4 bases and 8 bases respectively, with 15 bases between them. The length of the CDR3 is 14 residues. The CDR3 nucleotides are TGCGCCAGCAGCCCATCCGTGGGACGGGAAAAACTGTTTTTT. This translates into CASSPSVGREKLFF.

V is TRBV29-1 and J is TRBJ2-5, with D perhaps TRBD1 or TRBD2 (6 bases each). Near its end, the DNA agrees better with TRBJ2-7, so the J call may be wrong. The CDR3 loop spans 13 amino acids. Per the germline V gene, CDR1 is SQVTM and CDR2 is ANQGSEA. This CDR3 reads CSVKGGTVHEQYF. In DNA form, the CDR3 reads TGCAGCGTTAAAGGGGGGACCGTCCACGAGCAGTACTTC.

This clonotype turned up a few times. The chain carries TRBV24-1 and TRBJ2-3; 8 nucleotides match TRBD1. In germline, CDR1 is KGHDR, CDR2 SFDVKD. CDR3 size: 16 residues. J gave up 2 bases and V 4 bases, and 7 bases lay outside the gene matches. CDR3 sequence: CATSDQEGQVTDTQYF. Here the CDR3 DNA reads TGTGCCACCAGTGACCAGGAGGGACAGGTCACAGATACGCAGTATTTT.

This clonotype has more than one count but fewer than ten. The V gene is TRBV28, the J gene TRBJ2-7, with 11 positions matching TRBD2. CDR3 length: 14 amino acids. The ends lost 5 bases at V and 6 bases at J; junction bases unmatched: 6. Germline loops: CDR1 MDHEN, CDR2 SYDVKM. In nucleotides, the CDR3 is TGTGCCAGCAGTCAACTAGCGGGAGTCTCCGAGCAGTACTTC. Its translation: CASSQLAGVSEQYF. The entire variable domain, with the rest obtained from reference TRBV28 and TRBJ2-7, is as follows: DVKVTQSSRYLVKRTGEKVFLECVQDMDHENMFWYRQDPGLGLRLIYFSYDVKMKEKGDIPEGYSVSREKKERFSLILESASTNQTSMYLCASSQLAGVSEQYFGPGTRLTVT.

As to this clonotype: This sequence may be a read error, since a much larger clone differs from it by one base. The chain carries TRBV20-1 and TRBJ1-2; tentatively, D is TRBD1 (6 bases). The V gene lost 3 bases and the J gene lost 4 bases, with 12 bases spanning the gap. The CDR3 consists of 13 residues. Germline V gene data show CDR1 as DFQATT and CDR2 as SNEGSKA (reference sequence). The CDR3 nucleotides read TGCAGTGCTAGGGACAGCGGCCTCTATGGCTACACCTTC. Its protein product is CSARDSGLYGYTF.